The 24 T cell receptor beta chains reported below all come from one sample, sequenced in a study of CD8 T cells in ankylosing spondylitis. Study-wide findings and caveats: The study identified a TCR beta motif of fewer than 10 highly homologous variants that appeared characteristic of ankylosing spondylitis blood.

No antigen has been assigned to these receptors. TCRdb fed the 5' RACE reads into MiXCR, producing one record per CDR3 protein. The sample gives over 400,000 distinct CDR3 sequences, around 26% of which show up once; under 0.9% is in the top ten. The source material was blood, either unsorted or a sorted T cell fraction (not recorded which). The receptors were sampled from a male donor with ankylosing spondylitis.

The chain couples TRBV28 to TRBJ2-7; weak D call: TRBD1 (5 bases). The germline V and J ends were trimmed by 5 bases and 2 bases, with 10 bases remaining between them. Germline values: CDR1 MDHEN, CDR2 SYDVKM. The CDR3 sequence is 13 residues long. The CDR3, as DNA: TGTGCCAGCAGTGACCCCAGGGCCTACGAGCAGTACTTC. Amino acids: CASSDPRAYEQYF.

The DNA for the CDR3 is TGTGCCAGCGGAAACAAGGGGGCGACAGGGGTGGGTGAGCAGTTCTTC. Translation: CASGNKGATGVGEQFF. The V gene is TRBV12-3 or TRBV12-4, the J gene TRBJ2-1, with 8 bases that match TRBD1. The CDR3 runs 16 residues. V dropped 8 bases and J dropped 9; count of bases not matched to a gene: 18.

This rearrangement joins TRBV5-6 to TRBJ1-2; 9 bases are shared with TRBD1. This CDR3 has 17 amino acids. After removal of 0 bases from V and 4 bases from J, the junction contained 10 bases not matched to a gene. CDR1 is SGHDT and CDR2 is YYEEEE in the germline V gene. As DNA, the CDR3 is TGTGCCAGCAGCTTGGCACAAACAGGGGGCAGGGGCTATGGCTACACCTTC. It is translated as CASSLAQTGGRGYGYTF.

This chain links TRBV24-1 with TRBJ2-1, with a possible D match to TRBD1 (7 bases). Between the trimmed V and J ends, which lost 3 bases and 4 bases, there was a span of 15 bases. This CDR3 has 16 residues. The V gene's germline CDR1 is KGHDR and CDR2 SFDVKD. CDR3 sequence reads: CATSDPKAGGYNEQFF. The CDR3 nucleotides read TGTGCCACCAGTGATCCCAAGGCAGGGGGGTACAATGAGCAGTTCTTC.

V gene TRBV6-4 combines with J gene TRBJ2-1; tentatively, D is TRBD2 (5 bases). Germline CDR1 MRHNA, CDR2 SNTAGT. The V gene lost 5 bases and the J gene lost 9 bases, with 14 bases spanning the gap. This CDR3 region has 13 residues. CDR3 in amino acids: CASSSQMRAEQFF. In nucleotides, the CDR3 is TGTGCCAGCAGTTCTCAAATGAGGGCTGAGCAGTTCTTC.

This clonotype was observed a few times. The J gene is TRBJ2-7, the V gene TRBV6-1, with D perhaps being TRBD1 or TRBD2 (5 bases each). Trimming took off 2 bases at V and 2 bases at J, with 13 bases between the two ends. This CDR3 has 15 residues. Germline CDR1 reads MNHNS; CDR2 reads SASEGT. The CDR3 nucleotides read TGTGCCAGCAGTGAATACCCAGGGAGTACCTACGAGCAGTACTTC. Amino acids: CASSEYPGSTYEQYF.

This sequence joins TRBV20-1 and TRBJ1-1; D may be TRBD1 (6 bases). The length of the CDR3 is 13 residues. The V gene's germline CDR1 is DFQATT and CDR2 SNEGSKA (reference sequence). The CDR3 nucleotides are TGCAGACCAATACAGGGAATAAACACTGAAGCTTTCTTT. Translating gives CRPIQGINTEAFF.

The chain recombines TRBV27 with TRBJ2-1; 11 positions match TRBD2. The CDR3 consists of 14 residues. The germline V gene has CDR1 MNHEY and CDR2 SMNVEV (reference sequence). Trimming took 7 bases from V and 5 from J; bases not matched to a gene: 4. The CDR3 sequence: CASTKTSGNNEQFF. The CDR3, as DNA: TGTGCCAGCACCAAGACTAGCGGGAACAATGAGCAGTTCTTC.

This rearrangement joins TRBV20-1 to TRBJ1-2; D gene unclear. The CDR3 loop spans 11 amino acids. Germline V gene sequence: CDR1 DFQATT, CDR2 SNEGSKA (reference sequence). Trimming stripped 3 bases from V and 7 bases from J, with 9 bases between. The chain's CDR3 is CSASMAPGYTF. The CDR3 nucleotides read TGCAGTGCTAGCATGGCTCCTGGCTACACCTTC.

This chain joins TRBV7-2 and TRBJ2-1, with 10 bases lining up with TRBD1. Germline V gene lookup returns CDR1 SGHTA and CDR2 FQGNSA. This CDR3 comprises 15 residues. J gave up 5 bases and V 5 bases, and 6 bases lay outside the gene matches. CDR3: CASSPDRGTDNEQFF. In nucleotides, the CDR3 is TGTGCCAGCAGCCCGGACAGGGGGACAGACAATGAGCAGTTCTTC.

This clonotype showed up many times. This chain joins TRBV7-9 and TRBJ2-1, with TRBD1 as a possible D gene (6 bases). The CDR3 contains 15 residues. Germline CDR1 and CDR2: SEHNR and FQNEAQ (reference sequence). V was shortened by 5 bases and J by 2 bases, with 13 bases between the two germline ends. Written as DNA, the CDR3 is TGTGCCAGCAGCGGGGGCGGTAGCCCCTACAATGAGCAGTTCTTC. The encoded protein is CASSGGGSPYNEQFF.

A few counts support this clonotype. V usage is TRBV20-1 and J usage is TRBJ1-2, with 7 bases fitting TRBD1. This CDR3 contains 13 residues. Looked up from germline, CDR1 is DFQATT and CDR2 is SNEGSKA (reference sequence). The V segment lost 5 bases and the J segment 2 bases; nucleotides outside the gene matches: 5. Written as DNA, the CDR3 is TGCAGTGCTGTTAGGGACAGAAACTATGGCTACACCTTC. Translated, it gives CSAVRDRNYGYTF.

This clonotype was detected only a few times. The V call is TRBV20-1, the J call TRBJ2-1; 7 nucleotides match TRBD2. The CDR3 sequence is 16 residues long. J gave up 1 base and V 0 bases, and 6 bases lay outside the gene matches. Looked up from germline, CDR1 is DFQATT and CDR2 is SNEGSKA (reference sequence). The CDR3 DNA reads as TGCAGTGCTAGAGATGCGGCTAGCGGTTCCTACAATGAGCAGTTCTTC. Residues: CSARDAASGSYNEQFF.

This clonotype came up a few times. The chain is built from TRBV7-2 and TRBJ1-2; unclear D gene. This CDR3 has 14 amino acids. Looked up from germline, CDR1 is SGHTA and CDR2 is FQGNSA. The ends were cut back, 3 bases at V and 7 bases at J, with 15 bases in the middle. The CDR3 sequence: CASSLTISAAGYTF. The CDR3 DNA reads as TGTGCCAGCAGCTTGACCATTTCGGCGGCTGGCTACACCTTC.

The genes are TRBV5-1 and TRBJ1-1, with 9 bases that match TRBD1. The trim removed 0 bases at V and 0 bases at J, leaving 3 bases unmatched. Germline-derived CDR1 and CDR2 are SGHRS and YFSETQ. CDR3 length equals 16 residues. CDR3 loop: CASSLGTGGMNTEAFF. The CDR3 nucleotides are TGCGCCAGCAGCTTGGGTACAGGGGGCATGAACACTGAAGCTTTCTTT.

V is TRBV20-1 and J is TRBJ2-7, with a possible D match to TRBD1 (5 bases). CDR3 length equals 15 residues. V was cut by 0 bases and J by 5 bases, with 17 bases left in between. Germline V CDR1 and CDR2: DFQATT, SNEGSKA (reference sequence). The CDR3 here is CSARDPVGPGDEQYF. In nucleotides, the CDR3 is TGCAGTGCTAGAGATCCGGTGGGGCCGGGTGACGAGCAGTACTTC.

Only a few counts were recorded for this clonotype. The V call is TRBV20-1, the J call TRBJ1-4, with D unclear. V was clipped by 0 bases and J by 7 bases, with 12 bases between them. CDR1 DFQATT and CDR2 SNEGSKA come from the germline V gene (reference sequence). CDR3 size: 14 residues. The CDR3 region is CSARESTRGEKLFF. The CDR3 DNA reads TGCAGTGCTAGAGAGTCCACCCGGGGTGAAAAACTGTTTTTT.

This clonotype came up a few times. The chain combines TRBV20-1 with TRBJ1-5, with no clear D. V gave up 6 bases and J gave up 4 bases, with 16 bases separating them. Germline V gives CDR1 DFQATT, CDR2 SNEGSKA (reference sequence). CDR3 size: 14 residues. In DNA form, the CDR3 reads TGCAGTGCCCTCCTGGGGAGGCTTAATCAGCCCCAGCATTTT. Translating it yields CSALLGRLNQPQHF.

The chain couples TRBV6-6 to TRBJ1-2, with a tentative D call TRBD1 (5 bases). Deletions cut 6 bases from V and 4 bases from J, with 12 bases between. CDR3 length: 13 residues. Germline V gene sequence: CDR1 MNHNY, CDR2 SVGAGI (reference sequence). CDR3 coding DNA: TGTGCCAGCAGGGGGGATGGTATCTATGGCTACACCTTC. Translating it yields CASRGDGIYGYTF.

J is TRBJ2-5 and V is TRBV5-6, with 13 bases fitting TRBD2. Germline CDR1 is SGHDT and CDR2 is YYEEEE. This CDR3 comprises 19 residues. Trimming cost V 6 bases and J 4 bases; bases outside gene matches: 18. CDR3 loop: CASIHFGTSGINYGETQYF. CDR3 nucleotide sequence: TGTGCCAGCATACATTTCGGGACTAGCGGGATTAATTATGGAGAGACCCAGTACTTC.

The chain employs TRBV5-1 and TRBJ1-4, with D possibly matching TRBD1 (5 bases). CDR1 SGHRS and CDR2 YFSETQ come from the germline V gene. Trimming left V 4 bases short and J 7 bases short, with 35 bases between. This CDR3 spans 21 amino acids. DNA for the CDR3: TGCGCCAGCAGCAGGGACCCCGGGAACTCCCTCTCGTCAATTGAGCTTGAAAAACTGTTTTTT. Translation gives CASSRDPGNSLSSIELEKLFF.

This chain uses TRBV20-1 with TRBJ1-4; 7 bases match TRBD1. The CDR3 runs 15 residues. Trimming removed 3 bases from V and 4 bases from J; junction bases left unmatched: 8. Germline loops: CDR1 DFQATT, CDR2 SNEGSKA (reference sequence). The DNA for the CDR3 is TGCAGTGCTAGCTTGGGGACAGATTTTAATGAAAAACTGTTTTTT. Translating gives CSASLGTDFNEKLFF.

This clonotype was counted between two and nine times. The chain recombines TRBV5-6 with TRBJ1-1; no firm D call. Trimming took 5 bases from V and 1 from J, leaving 12 bases between them. CDR3 length: 14 amino acids. The germline V gene encodes CDR1 SGHDT and CDR2 YYEEEE. The CDR3 here is CASSLGRRNTEAFF. The CDR3 DNA is TGTGCCAGCAGTCTTGGCAGGAGGAACACTGAAGCTTTCTTT.

This chain joins TRBV20-1 and TRBJ2-5, with TRBD1 matching 7 bases. Trimming cost V 3 bases and J 3 bases; bases outside gene matches: 7. Germline V gives CDR1 DFQATT, CDR2 SNEGSKA (reference sequence). The CDR3 extends over 14 amino acids. CDR3 region: CSARLPGQKETQYF. CDR3 bases: TGCAGTGCTAGGTTACCGGGACAGAAAGAGACCCAGTACTTC.